This T cell receptor (beta chain) was recovered during a study of shared clonotypes between healthy human individuals. The wider study: Every donor yielded three CD4 naive, three CD4 memory, two CD8 naive and one CD8 memory plate. Study findings and constraints: The researchers took only blood, and tissue repertoires probably look different. Few donors limited the genetic and exposure-history diversity represented. Estimated richness values were generally larger in naive subsets than in memory subsets.

The CDR3 totals 14 residues. The germline V gene encodes CDR1 LGHNA and CDR2 YNFKEQ. V was trimmed by 1 base and J by 3 bases, leaving 9 bases between them. TCRdb's copy holds only in-frame clones and misses some; the assay was immunoSEQ multiplex PCR. The data show 800,000 to 1,200,000 clones, roughly 74% seen once. As for this clone: Its matching antigen is unknown.

The sequence was collected from a man between 18 and 29 years old in good health. Some clones in this sample may be carry-over from other donors' samples. Sequencing input: memory CD4+ T cells from PBMCs. Subset noted: CD45RA-negative fraction. The V gene is TRBV4-2, the J gene TRBJ1-1; D gene unclear. CDR3 sequence (DNA): TGTGCCAGCAGCCAAGGATGGAGGGACACTGAAGCTTTCTTT. Translated: CASSQGWRDTEAFF.